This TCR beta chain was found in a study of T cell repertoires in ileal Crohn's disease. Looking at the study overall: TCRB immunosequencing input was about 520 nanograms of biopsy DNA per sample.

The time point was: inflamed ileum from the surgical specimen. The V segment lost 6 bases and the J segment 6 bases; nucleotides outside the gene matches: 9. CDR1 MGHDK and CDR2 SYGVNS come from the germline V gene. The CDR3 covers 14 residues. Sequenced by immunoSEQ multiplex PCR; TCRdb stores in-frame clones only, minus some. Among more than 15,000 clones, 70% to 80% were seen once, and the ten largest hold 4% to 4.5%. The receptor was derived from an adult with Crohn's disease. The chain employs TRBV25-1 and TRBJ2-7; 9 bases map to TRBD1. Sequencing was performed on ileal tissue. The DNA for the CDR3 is TGTGCCAGCAGGCCGGGACAGGGCAGCGGCGAGCAGTACTTC. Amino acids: CASRPGQGSGEQYF.